A single sample gave rise to the 26 T cell receptor beta chains below, sequenced in a study of T cell responses to AZD1222 COVID-19 vaccine. Sequenced by immunoSEQ multiplex PCR; TCRdb stores in-frame clones only, minus some. The table includes 130,000 or so clones, 86% detected once. The sequences come from peripheral blood, collected on day 0 of AZD1222 vaccination. The receptors come from an adult in good health.

V usage is TRBV19 and J usage is TRBJ1-4; 7 bases agree with TRBD1. V trimming: 5 bases; J trimming: 10 bases; junction bases outside the gene matches: 13. The CDR3 runs 15 residues. Germline CDR1 and CDR2: LNHDA and SQIVND (reference sequence). CDR3: CASSPNRDSGVKLFF. CDR3 DNA: TGTGCCAGTAGTCCCAACCGGGACAGCGGTGTAAAACTGTTTTTT.

The rearrangement uses TRBV9 and TRBJ1-4; D is uncertain. The CDR3 loop spans 16 amino acids. Trimming took off 4 bases at V and 0 bases at J, with 13 bases between the two ends. CDR1 and CDR2 (germline): SGDLS, YYNGEE. CDR3 sequence: CASSPHRMSTNEKLFF. The CDR3, as DNA: TGTGCCAGCAGCCCGCACAGAATGTCAACTAATGAAAAACTGTTTTTT.

V is TRBV18 and J is TRBJ1-5, with D possibly matching TRBD1 (6 bases). Between the trimmed V and J ends, which lost 1 base and 7 bases, there was a span of 11 bases. Per germline, CDR1 KGHSH and CDR2 LQKENI. This CDR3 has 14 residues. The CDR3 DNA is TGTGCCAGCTCACCACAGGGGGGCGGGCAGCCCCAGCATTTT. Translating it yields CASSPQGGGQPQHF.

This chain uses TRBV7-2 with TRBJ1-4, with D perhaps matching TRBD1 (6 bases). Trimming pared 1 base from V and 10 bases from J, leaving 19 bases between. Germline lookup yields CDR1 SGHTA and CDR2 FQGNSA. This CDR3 spans 16 amino acids. CDR3 sequence: CASSLEGGGAFGKLFF. The CDR3 bases are TGTGCCAGCAGCTTAGAAGGCGGGGGCGCTTTCGGAAAACTGTTTTTT.

This chain links TRBV3-1 (or the pseudogene TRBV3-2) with TRBJ1-2; D unclear. Trimming cost V 1 base and J 3 bases, with 3 bases left between them. Germline CDR1 LGHDT, CDR2 YNNKEL (reference sequence). The CDR3 spans 12 residues. The CDR3 bases are TGTGCCAGCAGCCAAGTTGACTATGGCTACACCTTC. Protein product: CASSQVDYGYTF.

This chain joins TRBV18 and TRBJ1-6; possibly TRBD1 for D (5 bases). The germline V and J ends were trimmed by 4 bases and 5 bases, with 18 bases remaining between them. CDR1 and CDR2 from the germline V gene are KGHSH and LQKENI. The CDR3 runs to 17 residues. The CDR3 spells CASSLFRDVDDNSPLHF. The CDR3 nucleotides are TGTGCCAGCTCACTATTCAGGGACGTGGACGATAATTCACCCCTCCACTTT.

The V and J genes are TRBV29-1 and TRBJ1-4, with TRBD1 matching over 10 bases. CDR3 length: 13 residues. Germline trimming cut 7 bases from V and 6 bases from J; bases unmatched to any gene: 5. In germline, CDR1 is SQVTM, CDR2 ANQGSEA. The CDR3 bases are TGCAGCGGGTTGACAGGGGGCGATGAAAAACTGTTTTTT. Protein product: CSGLTGGDEKLFF.

V and J are TRBV5-8 and TRBJ2-7; a possible D gene is TRBD2 (5 bases). The CDR3 length is 14 residues. V shed 6 bases and J shed 7 bases, with 20 bases lying between them. Per germline, CDR1 SGHTS and CDR2 YDEGEE. The CDR3 loop reads CASMEVILSGEQYF. The CDR3 region has the DNA TGTGCCAGCATGGAGGTTATATTGAGTGGAGAGCAGTACTTC.

The chain uses TRBV7-9 and TRBJ1-5; the D gene is possibly TRBD1 (5 bases). Germline V gene data show CDR1 as SEHNR and CDR2 as FQNEAQ (reference sequence). The CDR3 loop spans 13 amino acids. The V and J ends lost 3 bases and 6 bases respectively, with 9 bases between them. The CDR3 DNA sequence: TGTGCCAGCAGCTTGGGGGACTCTCAGCCCCAGCATTTT. Amino acid sequence: CASSLGDSQPQHF.

V gene TRBV7-6 combines with J gene TRBJ1-6; 7 bases map to TRBD1. The CDR3 extends over 15 amino acids. V gave up 1 base and J gave up 10 bases; unmatched junction bases: 7. The germline gives CDR1 SGHVS, CDR2 FNYEAQ. DNA for the CDR3: TGTGCCAGCAGCTTAGTCCGACAGGGAGGCTCACCCCTCCACTTT. It encodes CASSLVRQGGSPLHF.

The chain links TRBV9 to TRBJ1-5; D is unclear. The germline gives CDR1 SGDLS, CDR2 YYNGEE. The V gene lost 1 base and the J gene lost 4 bases, with 12 bases spanning the gap. The CDR3 extends over 15 amino acids. Here the CDR3 reads CASSVSVSPNQPQHF. The DNA of the CDR3 is TGTGCCAGCAGCGTAAGCGTCAGCCCTAATCAGCCCCAGCATTTT.

This sequence joins TRBV3-1 (or the pseudogene TRBV3-2) and TRBJ2-7; TRBD2 aligns across 11 bases. Trimming at V came to 1 base and at J to 7 bases, leaving 6 bases not matched to a gene. The CDR3 loop spans 15 amino acids. Germline CDR1 is LGHDT and CDR2 is YNNKEL (reference sequence). The CDR3 DNA reads as TGTGCCAGCAGCCAAGTGGCTAGCGGGGGGTCTGAGCAGTACTTC. The encoded protein is CASSQVASGGSEQYF.

The gene calls are TRBV19 and TRBJ1-1, with no clear D. V lost 3 bases, J lost 5 bases, and 10 bases lay in between. Germline V gives CDR1 LNHDA, CDR2 SQIVND (reference sequence). This CDR3 is 13 amino acids long. The chain's CDR3 is CASSIQVGTEAFF. CDR3 sequence (DNA): TGTGCCAGTAGTATCCAAGTAGGGACTGAAGCTTTCTTT.

The chain joins TRBV19 to TRBJ2-5; D possibly matches TRBD1 or TRBD2 (6 bases each). Trimming left V 3 bases short and J 5 bases short, with 16 bases between. The CDR3 extends over 15 amino acids. Looked up from germline, CDR1 is LNHDA and CDR2 is SQIVND (reference sequence). The CDR3 sequence is CASSMGMGGAETQYF. The CDR3 DNA reads TGTGCCAGTAGTATGGGAATGGGGGGCGCGGAGACCCAGTACTTC.

The chain uses TRBV18 and TRBJ1-6; 9 bases match TRBD1. CDR1 KGHSH and CDR2 LQKENI come from the germline V gene. This CDR3 has 17 residues. After removal of 2 bases from V and 10 bases from J, the junction contained 12 bases not matched to a gene. CDR3 in amino acids: CASSPVSGQGSISPLHF. CDR3 coding DNA: TGTGCCAGCTCACCAGTGTCGGGACAGGGTTCAATCTCACCCCTCCACTTT.

The chain carries TRBV19 and TRBJ1-4; D gene unclear. V was clipped by 6 bases and J by 0 bases, with 8 bases between them. The CDR3 is 14 residues long. Germline values: CDR1 LNHDA, CDR2 SQIVND (reference sequence). CDR3 protein: CASRKAATNEKLFF. DNA for the CDR3: TGTGCCAGTAGGAAAGCCGCAACTAATGAAAAACTGTTTTTT. Using reference TRBV19 and TRBJ1-4 for the parts outside the CDR3, the full variable domain is DGGITQSPKYLFRKEGQNVTLSCEQNLNHDAMYWYRQDPGQGLRLIYYSQIVNDFQKGDIAEGYSVSREKKESFPLTVTSAQKNPTAFYLCASRKAATNEKLFFGSGTQLSVL.

The chain has TRBV18 and TRBJ1-5; 7 nucleotides align to TRBD1. CDR1 and CDR2 (germline): KGHSH, LQKENI. The junction had 10 bases not matched to a gene; V was cut back by 6 bases and J by 2 bases. The CDR3 is 16 amino acids. The CDR3 here is CASSANPTGRNQPQHF. CDR3 in DNA: TGTGCCAGCTCGGCCAATCCGACAGGGCGCAATCAGCCCCAGCATTTT. The full variable domain, completed using reference TRBV18 and TRBJ1-5, is NAGVMQNPRHLVRRRGQEARLRCSPMKGHSHVYWYRQLPEEGLKFMVYLQKENIIDESGMPKERFSAEFPKEGPSILRIQQVVRGDSAAYFCASSANPTGRNQPQHFGDGTRLSIL.

The rearrangement uses TRBV3-1 (or the pseudogene TRBV3-2) and TRBJ2-7; either TRBD1 or TRBD2 may fit D (6 bases each). V was pared by 1 base and J by 1 base, with 8 bases between. Germline V gene lookup returns CDR1 LGHDT and CDR2 YNNKEL (reference sequence). The length of the CDR3 is 14 residues. This CDR3 is CASSQGGASYEQYF. CDR3 bases: TGTGCCAGCAGCCAAGGGGGGGCTTCCTACGAGCAGTACTTC.

The chain joins TRBV9 to TRBJ2-5; D tentatively reads TRBD1 or TRBD2 (5 bases each). V was pared by 0 bases and J by 5 bases, with 11 bases between. Germline loops: CDR1 SGDLS, CDR2 YYNGEE. There are 14 residues in the CDR3. The CDR3 bases are TGTGCCAGCAGCGTAGGAGGGGCCAAGGAGACCCAGTACTTC. Protein sequence: CASSVGGAKETQYF.

This clone was detected a few times. The chain carries TRBV9 and TRBJ1-2; no clear D. V shed 4 bases and J shed 8 bases, with 15 bases lying between them. The CDR3 runs 13 residues. In germline, CDR1 is SGDLS, CDR2 YYNGEE. Here the CDR3 reads CASSPDLTAGYTF. The CDR3 DNA is TGTGCCAGCAGCCCGGACCTAACTGCGGGCTACACCTTC.

CDR3 sequence reads: CASSETKLAPGTDTQYF. CDR3 in DNA: TGTGCCAGCAGTGAAACCAAACTAGCCCCGGGCACAGATACGCAGTATTTT. The J gene is TRBJ2-3, the V gene TRBV2, with D perhaps TRBD2 (6 bases). V lost 2 bases and J lost 1, with 16 bases in between. The CDR3 sequence is 17 residues long. From germline, CDR1 is SNHLY and CDR2 FYNNEI.

The chain employs TRBV6-5 and TRBJ1-2, with D tentatively TRBD1 (5 bases). The CDR3 spans 15 residues. Per germline, CDR1 MNHEY and CDR2 SVGAGI. Trimming removed 5 bases at V and 0 bases at J, with 13 bases between. The CDR3 region is CASSPTDTSNYGYTF. The CDR3 bases are TGTGCCAGCAGTCCGACAGATACCTCTAACTATGGCTACACCTTC.

The chain has TRBV27 and TRBJ1-1; no firm D call. V lost 8 bases, J lost 8 bases, and 3 bases lay in between. Germline CDR1 reads MNHEY; CDR2 reads SMNVEV (reference sequence). The CDR3 is 8 amino acids. The CDR3 sequence is CASYEAFF. DNA for the CDR3: TGTGCCAGCTACGAAGCTTTCTTT.

The chain recombines TRBV6-2 or TRBV6-3 with TRBJ1-5; perhaps TRBD1 as D (5 bases). V shed 6 bases and J shed 0 bases, with 15 bases lying between them. Germline V gene data show CDR1 as MNHEY and CDR2 as SVGEGT. The CDR3 length is 16 residues. CDR3 residues: CASSPRQTYSNQPQHF. As DNA, the CDR3 is TGTGCCAGCAGCCCAAGACAGACCTATAGCAATCAGCCCCAGCATTTT.

The chain is built from TRBV7-9 and TRBJ2-7; D call uncertain. V dropped 5 bases and J dropped 7 bases, with 12 bases sitting between them. The CDR3 totals 12 residues. Germline CDR1 and CDR2: SEHNR and FQNEAQ (reference sequence). The CDR3 is CASSHGVGEQYF. The CDR3 region has the DNA TGTGCCAGCAGCCATGGCGTAGGGGAGCAGTACTTC.

A few counts support this clone. At the DNA level, this CDR3 is encoded by other sequences in the same sample as well. This sequence joins TRBV5-1 and TRBJ2-1; D might be TRBD1 (6 bases). V shed 2 bases and J shed 6 bases, with 15 bases lying between them. The CDR3 loop spans 15 amino acids. Germline V gene data show CDR1 as SGHRS and CDR2 as YFSETQ. CDR3 DNA: TGCGCCAGCAGCTTACAGGGATCTGAGGGCAATGAGCAGTTCTTC. Its protein product is CASSLQGSEGNEQFF.